This T cell receptor (beta chain) was recorded in a study of PD-1 blockade in classical Hodgkin lymphoma (dated by TCRdb to the early 2020s). Concerning the study at large: A peripheral blood immune signature of response to PD-1 blockade in classical Hodgkin lymphoma was defined using TCR beta sequencing and CyTOF. General study outcomes and caveats: The study covered only a single clinical trial cohort, and the causes of the repertoire differences, possibly disease activity or prior therapy, were still not defined. Baseline TCR diversity was reported as lower in newly diagnosed patients than in healthy donors, and lower still in relapsed/refractory patients.

Including the terminal cysteine and phenylalanine, the CDR3 comprises 12 residues. CDR3 DNA only is kept here, 36 bases in frame from base 1. The CDR1 and CDR2 encoded by the germline V gene are MDHEN and SYDVKM. V is shortened by 2 bases, J by 0 bases, and the region joining them spans 1 base. The meaning of the sample's time point label: newly diagnosed, previously untreated cHL patient sample. To serve as a comparison group for the relapsed/refractory trial patients, PBMCs were sequenced from patients with newly diagnosed, previously untreated classical Hodgkin lymphoma. Peripheral blood was collected in 8 mL Vacutainer Cell Preparation Tubes, from which PBMCs were isolated by centrifugation and then cryopreserved. The Qiagen DNeasy kit was used to extract genomic DNA both from unsorted PBMCs and from the negatively selected CD4+ and CD8+ fractions. Amplification of TCR beta CDR3 regions was done by immunoSEQ multiplex PCR with primers that anneal to V and J segments. A synthetic immune receptor repertoire was used to minimize amplification bias, and any remaining bias was removed computationally after sequencing. Processing in the source paper ran as follows. Repertoire diversity was quantified as the Shannon entropy index using custom Python scripts. Unsorted, CD4+ and CD8+ repertoires were examined separately, except in combined analyses, for which CD4+ and CD8+ sequences were merged in silico. Imported from immuneACCESS, the table was reduced by TCRdb to in-frame sequences with V and J called. These copies leave out some clones; in studies compared against another copy, an unresolved V gene accounts for under half, and the cause of the remainder is not known. That table furnishes V, J and clone size, whereas the DNA furnished D and trimming. The sample yields tens of thousands of clones; roughly 92% were counted once. About 4% of the sample goes to the ten largest clones.

As for this clone: Its antigen remains unidentified. No base qualities exist here, and no much larger clone lies one base off it.

Recombination connected TRBV28 to TRBJ1-1; the D gene is unclear. Sequencing was performed on peripheral blood mononuclear cells (PBMCs). The sequence came from a human donor with classical Hodgkin lymphoma. The CDR3 sequence is CASSLMNTEAFF. The nucleotide sequence is given as TGTGCCAGCAGTTTAATGAACACTGAAGCTTTCTTT. Full variable domain (CDR3 extended with the reference TRBV28 and TRBJ1-1 proteins): DVKVTQSSRYLVKRTGEKVFLECVQDMDHENMFWYRQDPGLGLRLIYFSYDVKMKEKGDIPEGYSVSREKKERFSLILESASTNQTSMYLCASSLMNTEAFFGQGTRLTVV.